The 28 T cell receptor beta chains reported below all come from one sample, sequenced in a study of blood T cell repertoires in COVID-19. Profiled with immunoSEQ multiplex PCR; TCRdb holds only in-frame clones, not every one. The sample has approximately 100,000 clones; 84% are singletons. The sequenced material came from peripheral blood. The receptors shown here come from a man in his 60s with acute or convalescent COVID-19.

The chain carries TRBV29-1 and TRBJ2-5; perhaps TRBD1 as D (5 bases). CDR3 length: 13 residues. The V end was cut by 3 bases, the J end by 5 bases, with 13 bases between. Germline V lookup: CDR1 SQVTM, CDR2 ANQGSEA. CDR3 DNA sequence: TGCAGCGTTGATCTGGGGCAGGACGAGACCCAGTACTTC. Translated: CSVDLGQDETQYF.

The gene calls are TRBV19 and TRBJ1-5, with 9 bases fitting TRBD1. This CDR3 has 14 amino acids. Germline V gene data show CDR1 as LNHDA and CDR2 as SQIVND (reference sequence). J lost 6 bases, V lost 6 bases, and 6 bases had no gene match. CDR3 sequence: CASRQGQGGQPQHF. The DNA of the CDR3 is TGTGCCAGTAGGCAGGGACAGGGAGGTCAGCCCCAGCATTTT. The whole variable domain, filled in from reference TRBV19 and TRBJ1-5, reads DGGITQSPKYLFRKEGQNVTLSCEQNLNHDAMYWYRQDPGQGLRLIYYSQIVNDFQKGDIAEGYSVSREKKESFPLTVTSAQKNPTAFYLCASRQGQGGQPQHFGDGTRLSIL.

This rearrangement joins TRBV24-1 to TRBJ1-2; 10 bases match TRBD1. Trimming cost V 3 bases and J 5 bases; bases outside gene matches: 8. The germline gives CDR1 KGHDR, CDR2 SFDVKD. The CDR3 length is 16 residues. The CDR3 DNA sequence: TGTGCCACCAGTGATCCTAATCCGGGACAGGGGTATGGCTACACCTTC. Its translation: CATSDPNPGQGYGYTF.

The genes are TRBV29-1 and TRBJ2-4; D not resolved. CDR1 and CDR2 from the germline V gene are SQVTM and ANQGSEA. CDR3 length equals 13 residues. V lost 7 bases to trimming and J lost 7 bases, with 17 bases between them. In nucleotides, the CDR3 is TGCAGCGCCACTATACCAAATGGGAACATTCAGTACTTC. As protein: CSATIPNGNIQYF.

The chain carries TRBV6-5 and TRBJ2-7, with D hard to call. Germline CDR1 and CDR2: MNHEY and SVGAGI. CDR3 size: 14 residues. V lost 0 bases, J lost 0 bases, and 6 bases lay in between. The CDR3 reads CASSYSGTSYEQYF. DNA for the CDR3: TGTGCCAGCAGTTACTCGGGCACCTCCTACGAGCAGTACTTC.

V is TRBV2 and J is TRBJ2-2, with 7 bases identical to TRBD1. Germline loops: CDR1 SNHLY, CDR2 FYNNEI. Trimming took 5 bases from V and 5 from J; bases not matched to a gene: 11. The length of the CDR3 is 16 residues. DNA for the CDR3: TGTGCCAGCAGTTTATACGAGACAGGGATGACCGGGGAGCTGTTTTTT. Its protein product is CASSLYETGMTGELFF.

The chain links TRBV5-1 to TRBJ1-4; 7 bases match TRBD1. Germline trimming cut 0 bases from V and 0 bases from J; bases unmatched to any gene: 8. CDR3 length: 18 amino acids. Germline assignment: CDR1 SGHRS and CDR2 YFSETQ. CDR3 in amino acids: CASSLGQGPFATNEKLFF. The CDR3 region has the DNA TGCGCCAGCAGCTTGGGACAGGGACCTTTTGCAACTAATGAAAAACTGTTTTTT.

V is TRBV5-6 and J is TRBJ1-2; D not certain. The germline CDR1 and CDR2 sequences are SGHDT and YYEEEE. V lost 2 bases, J lost 2 bases, and 10 bases lay in between. CDR3 size: 14 residues. Written as DNA, the CDR3 is TGTGCCAGCAGCTTAACAGTCCCCAACTATGGCTACACCTTC. Translated: CASSLTVPNYGYTF.

The chain uses TRBV7-8 and TRBJ1-1; TRBD1 might be the D (6 bases). Trimming pared 5 bases from V and 1 base from J, leaving 11 bases between. Germline lookup yields CDR1 SGHVS and CDR2 FQNEAQ. This CDR3 contains 14 residues. DNA for the CDR3: TGTGCCAGCAGCAACAGGGCTCAGAACACTGAAGCTTTCTTT. This gives the protein CASSNRAQNTEAFF.

In this sample, this clone turned up once. The V and J genes are TRBV11-2 and TRBJ2-5; 11 bases align to TRBD1. The V and J ends lost 4 bases and 4 bases, in that order; junction bases with no gene match: 5. The CDR3 contains 15 residues. Germline V CDR1 and CDR2: SGHAT, FQNNGV. CDR3: CASSSRTGGRETQYF. CDR3 nucleotides: TGTGCCAGCAGCTCTCGGACAGGGGGCAGAGAGACCCAGTACTTC. Variable domain in full (rest from reference TRBV11-2 and TRBJ2-5): EAGVAQSPRYKIIEKRQSVAFWCNPISGHATLYWYQQILGQGPKLLIQFQNNGVVDDSQLPKDRFSAERLKGVDSTLKIQPAKLEDSAVYLCASSSRTGGRETQYFGPGTRLLVL.

The V gene is TRBV5-1, the J gene TRBJ2-4; 7 nucleotides align to TRBD2. The CDR3 runs 17 residues. V dropped 0 bases and J dropped 3; count of bases not matched to a gene: 9. Germline V gives CDR1 SGHRS, CDR2 YFSETQ. In DNA, the CDR3 is TGCGCCAGCAGCTTGGAGGGTAGGGAGGGAGTCAAAAACATTCAGTACTTC. It specifies CASSLEGREGVKNIQYF. The whole variable domain, filled in from reference TRBV5-1 and TRBJ2-4, reads KAGVTQTPRYLIKTRGQQVTLSCSPISGHRSVSWYQQTPGQGLQFLFEYFSETQRNKGNFPGRFSGRQFSNSRSEMNVSTLELGDSALYLCASSLEGREGVKNIQYFGAGTRLSVL.

The chain uses TRBV28 and TRBJ1-5; the match to TRBD1 covers 7 bases. The CDR3 totals 14 residues. The germline V gene has CDR1 MDHEN and CDR2 SYDVKM. Trimming removed 5 bases from V and 2 bases from J; junction bases left unmatched: 3. The CDR3 region is CASSQGVRNQPQHF. DNA for the CDR3: TGTGCCAGCAGTCAGGGGGTACGCAATCAGCCCCAGCATTTT.

This chain connects TRBV5-1 to TRBJ1-1, with 12 bases lining up with TRBD1. The CDR3 totals 14 residues. Unmatched junction bases numbered 4, after V lost 4 bases and J lost 6 bases. Germline loops: CDR1 SGHRS, CDR2 YFSETQ. The CDR3 bases are TGCGCCAGCAGCCGGGACAGGGGGCGGGCTGAAGCTTTCTTT. This translates into CASSRDRGRAEAFF.

The chain joins TRBV7-3 to TRBJ1-1; 10 nucleotides line up with TRBD1. Germline V gives CDR1 SGHTA, CDR2 FQGTGA. This CDR3 has 13 residues. The junction had 8 bases not matched to a gene; V was cut back by 5 bases and J by 11 bases. The CDR3 spells CASSEGQGVGAFF. The CDR3 nucleotides read TGTGCCAGCAGCGAAGGACAGGGGGTCGGGGCTTTCTTT.

The chain recombines TRBV29-1 with TRBJ2-7, with D perhaps matching TRBD1 (6 bases). The CDR3 consists of 12 residues. Germline V lookup: CDR1 SQVTM, CDR2 ANQGSEA. The V and J ends lost 2 bases and 5 bases respectively, with 10 bases between them. DNA for the CDR3: TGCAGCGTTGAAAGGGACACGAACGAGCAGTACTTC. Translation gives CSVERDTNEQYF.

The J gene is TRBJ2-1, the V gene TRBV19, with D possibly being TRBD2 (5 bases). Germline CDR1 reads LNHDA; CDR2 reads SQIVND (reference sequence). The V and J ends lost 5 bases and 8 bases respectively, with 13 bases between them. This CDR3 has 13 residues. In DNA, the CDR3 is TGTGCCAGTAGTTGGGCTAGCTCCTATGAGCAGTTCTTC. Its protein is CASSWASSYEQFF.

The gene calls are TRBV18 and TRBJ1-2; D perhaps matches TRBD1 (5 bases). V was cut by 2 bases and J by 8 bases, with 9 bases left in between. There are 12 residues in the CDR3. Germline V lookup: CDR1 KGHSH, CDR2 LQKENI. The CDR3 coding sequence is TGTGCCAGCTCACCAGACAGAAGGGGCTACACCTTC. Protein product: CASSPDRRGYTF.

The chain carries TRBV2 and TRBJ1-2, with TRBD1 matching over 9 bases. The CDR3 totals 14 residues. Per germline, CDR1 SNHLY and CDR2 FYNNEI. With 6 bases clipped from V and 3 bases from J, the junction kept 5 bases outside the gene matches. The CDR3 is CASRGQGSDYGYTF. CDR3 nucleotide sequence: TGTGCCAGCAGGGGACAGGGTTCGGACTATGGCTACACCTTC.

V and J are TRBV6-4 and TRBJ2-3; 11 bases align to TRBD2. The germline CDR1 and CDR2 sequences are MRHNA and SNTAGT. V was clipped by 0 bases and J by 9 bases; unmatched bases: 2. This CDR3 contains 14 residues. CDR3 region: CASSDSGTSGTQYF. The CDR3 DNA is TGTGCCAGCAGTGACTCCGGGACTAGCGGAACGCAGTATTTT.

The chain employs TRBV10-2 and TRBJ1-6; TRBD1 matches 7 bases. Germline trimming cut 6 bases from V and 7 bases from J; bases unmatched to any gene: 6. Per the germline V gene, CDR1 is WSHSY and CDR2 is SAAADI. The CDR3 covers 14 residues. The CDR3 region has the DNA TGCGCCAGCAGAGACAGGGTAGGGAATTCACCCCTCCACTTT. Translation: CASRDRVGNSPLHF.

The chain links TRBV30 to TRBJ2-7; a weak D match, TRBD1 (6 bases). The CDR3 length is 15 residues. CDR1 and CDR2 from the germline V gene are GTSNPN and SVGIG (reference sequence). The V and J ends lost 0 bases and 5 bases respectively, with 17 bases between them. CDR3 protein: CAWSVTDRFKNEQYF. The CDR3 region has the DNA TGTGCCTGGAGTGTTACAGACAGGTTTAAAAACGAGCAGTACTTC. Full variable domain (outside the CDR3, taken from reference TRBV30 and TRBJ2-7): SQTIHQWPATLVQPVGSPLSLECTVEGTSNPNLYWYRQAAGRGLQLLFYSVGIGQISSEVPQNLSASRPQDRQFILSSKKLLLSDSGFYLCAWSVTDRFKNEQYFGPGTRLTVT.

The chain carries TRBV27 and TRBJ1-5; 9 nucleotides agree with TRBD1. CDR3 length: 15 residues. The V and J ends lost 4 bases and 7 bases, in that order; junction bases with no gene match: 8. Germline V gives CDR1 MNHEY, CDR2 SMNVEV (reference sequence). CDR3 DNA sequence: TGTGCCAGCAGTTCAACAGGGGGCGGAGAACAGCCCCAGCATTTT. Protein product: CASSSTGGGEQPQHF.

The chain uses TRBV5-1 and TRBJ2-3; 8 bases are a match to TRBD2. V trimming: 7 bases; J trimming: 4 bases; junction bases outside the gene matches: 2. The CDR3 sequence is 12 residues long. Germline values: CDR1 SGHRS, CDR2 YFSETQ. The CDR3 DNA is TGCGCCAGCCGGGGGGGCCCAGATACGCAGTATTTT. This encodes CASRGGPDTQYF.

CDR3 DNA: TGTGCCAGCAGCTTATTGGGTTTGGGAGTGCGAAGTAACTATGGCTACACCTTC. Its protein is CASSLLGLGVRSNYGYTF. V and J are TRBV7-2 and TRBJ1-2; D gene ambiguous. The germline gives CDR1 SGHTA, CDR2 FQGNSA. The CDR3 length is 18 residues. Trimming shortened V by 2 bases and J by 1 base, and 20 bases separated the two germline ends.

A few counts support this clone. The same CDR3 can be traced to other DNA sequences in this sample. CDR3 sequence (DNA): TGTGCCATCAGTGAAGACTCTAGCAATCAGCCCCAGCATTTT. It codes for CAISEDSSNQPQHF. The chain carries TRBV10-3 and TRBJ1-5; D unresolved. The CDR3 runs 14 residues. The germline V gene has CDR1 ENHRY and CDR2 SYGVKD. With 3 bases removed from V and 0 bases from J, the gap between germline ends came to 6 bases.

J is TRBJ1-3 and V is TRBV5-1; weak D call: TRBD1 (6 bases). The CDR3 extends over 17 amino acids. The V and J ends lost 0 bases and 0 bases respectively, with 13 bases between them. Germline CDR1 is SGHRS and CDR2 is YFSETQ. The CDR3 bases are TGCGCCAGCAGCTTGGCCGGGACACTCTCCTCTGGAAACACCATATATTTT. This codes for CASSLAGTLSSGNTIYF.

The chain uses TRBV4-3 and TRBJ2-3, with D tentatively TRBD2 (5 bases). The germline V gene has CDR1 LGHNA and CDR2 YSLEER. The CDR3 has 15 residues. Trimming removed 1 base at V and 6 bases at J, with 14 bases between. Written as DNA, the CDR3 is TGCGCCAGCAGCCAAGCCCCGGACTCAGCCGATACGCAGTATTTT. Translated, it gives CASSQAPDSADTQYF.

The chain has TRBV30 and TRBJ1-1; D might be TRBD1 (5 bases). CDR3 length equals 12 residues. V was clipped by 2 bases and J by 8 bases, with 12 bases between them. Per germline, CDR1 GTSNPN and CDR2 SVGIG (reference sequence). For the CDR3, the DNA is TGTGCCTGGAGTAAGACAGCTAGGGAAGCTTTCTTT. Its translation: CAWSKTAREAFF.